Each of the 26 T cell receptor beta chains below was sequenced from the same sample in a study of blood T cell repertoires in COVID-19. The table came from immunoSEQ multiplex PCR; TCRdb's copy has only in-frame clones and leaves some out. Of 150,000 to 250,000 clones detected, approximately 90% appear once; the ten largest clones hold approximately 2.1%. The material sequenced was PBMCs or T cells enriched from blood (not recorded which). The receptors shown here come from a woman in her 30s who had recovered from COVID-19.

The genes are TRBV11-3 and TRBJ2-1, with TRBD1 as a possible D gene (6 bases). Trimming removed 8 bases at V and 2 bases at J, with 28 bases between. There are 19 residues in the CDR3. CDR1 SGHNT and CDR2 YENEEA come from the germline V gene. This CDR3 is CASFPKFPGHQSTYNEQFF. In DNA form, the CDR3 reads TGTGCCAGCTTTCCGAAGTTCCCGGGACACCAGAGCACCTACAATGAGCAGTTCTTC.

This clone was recorded a few times. This chain joins TRBV2 and TRBJ1-5; 9 positions agree with TRBD1. Looked up from germline, CDR1 is SNHLY and CDR2 is FYNNEI. The CDR3 sequence is 15 residues long. The V gene end was trimmed by 5 bases and the J gene end by 6 bases; junction bases not matched to a gene: 8. Written as DNA, the CDR3 is TGTGCCAGCAGTCGTACCGGGACAGGGAGTCAGCCCCAGCATTTT. Translating gives CASSRTGTGSQPQHF.

This clone was seen just once. The chain couples TRBV4-1 to TRBJ1-4, with D uncertain. Germline V lookup: CDR1 MGHRA, CDR2 YSYEKL. CDR3 length equals 14 residues. The V gene lost 2 bases and the J gene lost 6 bases, with 10 bases spanning the gap. The CDR3 DNA reads as TGCGCCAGCAGCCAAAGGGAGTTCGATGAAAAACTGTTTTTT. Protein product: CASSQREFDEKLFF.

This sequence joins TRBV18 and TRBJ1-5; 12 bases are shared with TRBD1. V gave up 4 bases and J gave up 7 bases; unmatched junction bases: 2. The CDR3 covers 14 residues. Germline V CDR1 and CDR2: KGHSH, LQKENI. In nucleotides, the CDR3 is TGTGCCAGCTCACGGGACAGGGGGCAACAGCCCCAGCATTTT. Translating gives CASSRDRGQQPQHF.

The chain carries TRBV7-2 and TRBJ2-3, with 10 bases lining up with TRBD2. The CDR3 is made up of 16 amino acids. Trimming cost V 1 base and J 4 bases; bases outside gene matches: 5. CDR1 is SGHTA and CDR2 is FQGNSA in the germline V gene. CDR3 in amino acids: CASSLGERGGPDTQYF. DNA of the CDR3: TGTGCCAGCAGCTTAGGCGAGCGGGGGGGGCCAGATACGCAGTATTTT.

Turning to this clone: Within the sample, other DNA sequences also encode this same CDR3. The gene calls are TRBV19 and TRBJ1-1, with 7 bases lining up with TRBD1. J was trimmed by 4 bases and V by 4 bases; bases with no gene match: 3. Germline loops: CDR1 LNHDA, CDR2 SQIVND (reference sequence). This CDR3 comprises 13 residues. The CDR3 here is CASSTQGGTEAFF. In nucleotides, the CDR3 is TGTGCCAGTAGTACTCAGGGGGGCACTGAAGCTTTCTTT.

The chain employs TRBV9 and TRBJ2-5, with 7 bases identical to TRBD2. Germline V gives CDR1 SGDLS, CDR2 YYNGEE. V trimming: 6 bases; J trimming: 2 bases; junction bases outside the gene matches: 10. CDR3 size: 15 residues. The CDR3, as DNA: TGTGCCAGCAATTTCTGGGGGAGGGATCAAGAGACCCAGTACTTC. Its translation: CASNFWGRDQETQYF.

This chain connects TRBV19 to TRBJ2-5; D gene ambiguous. The CDR3 sequence is 13 residues long. Trimming pared 3 bases from V and 4 bases from J, leaving 9 bases between. Germline lookup yields CDR1 LNHDA and CDR2 SQIVND (reference sequence). This CDR3 reads CASSMISGETQYF. The CDR3, as DNA: TGTGCCAGTAGTATGATTAGTGGAGAGACCCAGTACTTC.

The chain is built from TRBV6-1 and TRBJ1-1; D may be TRBD1 (5 bases). The CDR3 covers 16 residues. Germline V gene data show CDR1 as MNHNS and CDR2 as SASEGT. V lost 3 bases, J lost 1 base, and 15 bases lay in between. The CDR3 DNA reads as TGTGCCAGCAGTGAGGGAAAGGGGATAGGGAACACTGAAGCTTTCTTT. It encodes CASSEGKGIGNTEAFF.

The chain links TRBV19 to TRBJ1-1; D is possibly TRBD1 (6 bases). In germline, CDR1 is LNHDA, CDR2 SQIVND (reference sequence). Trimming took 5 bases from V and 0 from J, leaving 10 bases between them. The CDR3 contains 14 residues. CDR3 nucleotides: TGTGCCAGTAGTTCAGGGGTAATGAACACTGAAGCTTTCTTT. Protein sequence: CASSSGVMNTEAFF.

The chain combines TRBV27 with TRBJ1-1, with D possibly being TRBD1 (6 bases). CDR3 length equals 15 residues. The germline V gene has CDR1 MNHEY and CDR2 SMNVEV (reference sequence). The V and J ends lost 3 bases and 3 bases respectively, with 14 bases between them. CDR3 DNA sequence: TGTGCCAGCAGTTTGACAGGACCGGAGTACACTGAAGCTTTCTTT. Protein: CASSLTGPEYTEAFF.

The chain links TRBV19 to TRBJ2-1, with 7 nucleotides matching TRBD2. V dropped 5 bases and J dropped 9; count of bases not matched to a gene: 7. Germline CDR1 LNHDA, CDR2 SQIVND (reference sequence). CDR3 length: 13 residues. CDR3 nucleotide sequence: TGTGCCAGTAGTCCCCGGACTAGGGGTGAGCAGTTCTTC. Its translation: CASSPRTRGEQFF.

The V call is TRBV14, the J call TRBJ1-1, with TRBD1 as a possible D gene (5 bases). Trimming took off 0 bases at V and 0 bases at J, with 11 bases between the two ends. The length of the CDR3 is 16 residues. Per germline, CDR1 SGHDN and CDR2 FVKESK. The CDR3 nucleotides read TGTGCCAGCAGCCAAGATCGCAGGGCGGTGAACACTGAAGCTTTCTTT. It specifies CASSQDRRAVNTEAFF. Drawing the rest from reference TRBV14 and TRBJ1-1, the complete variable domain is EAGVTQFPSHSVIEKGQTVTLRCDPISGHDNLYWYRRVMGKEIKFLLHFVKESKQDESGMPNNRFLAERTGGTYSTLKVQPAELEDSGVYFCASSQDRRAVNTEAFFGQGTRLTVV.

The rearrangement joins TRBV5-1 to TRBJ2-1; a possible D gene is TRBD2 (6 bases). Germline lookup yields CDR1 SGHRS and CDR2 YFSETQ. This CDR3 spans 15 amino acids. The germline V and J ends were trimmed by 1 base and 5 bases, with 13 bases remaining between them. For the CDR3, the DNA is TGCGCCAGCAGCTTGTATGGGGGAGGAAACAATGAGCAGTTCTTC. Translated: CASSLYGGGNNEQFF.

In regard to this clone: This may be a read error: a much more frequent sequence differs by one nucleotide. The V call is TRBV18, the J call TRBJ1-2, with D hard to call. CDR1 is KGHSH, CDR2 LQKENI, per germline. CDR3 length: 13 amino acids. V lost 11 bases and J 2 bases, leaving 15 bases between the germline ends. This CDR3 is CAVFEGRNYGYTF. The CDR3 DNA reads TGTGCCGTCTTTGAGGGCCGAAACTATGGCTACACCTTC.

The chain couples TRBV7-9 to TRBJ1-5; D is perhaps TRBD1 (6 bases). The CDR3 is made up of 14 amino acids. CDR1 is SEHNR and CDR2 is FQNEAQ in the germline V gene (reference sequence). Between the trimmed V and J ends, which lost 5 bases and 4 bases, there was a span of 12 bases. The CDR3 spells CASSLQGWNQPQHF. Written as DNA, the CDR3 is TGTGCCAGCAGCCTACAGGGTTGGAATCAGCCCCAGCATTTT. Complete variable domain (other parts from reference TRBV7-9 and TRBJ1-5): DTGVSQNPRHKITKRGQNVTFRCDPISEHNRLYWYRQTLGQGPEFLTYFQNEAQLEKSRLLSDRFSAERPKGSFSTLEIQRTEQGDSAMYLCASSLQGWNQPQHFGDGTRLSIL.

The V and J genes are TRBV5-6 and TRBJ1-2; 8 bases agree with TRBD1. Germline V gives CDR1 SGHDT, CDR2 YYEEEE. J was trimmed by 4 bases and V by 0 bases; bases with no gene match: 8. The CDR3 runs to 16 residues. CDR3: CASSLAGTGDFYGYTF. In DNA, the CDR3 is TGTGCCAGCAGCTTGGCCGGGACAGGCGACTTCTATGGCTACACCTTC. Using reference TRBV5-6 and TRBJ1-2 for the parts outside the CDR3, the full variable domain is DAGVTQSPTHLIKTRGQQVTLRCSPKSGHDTVSWYQQALGQGPQFIFQYYEEEERQRGNFPDRFSGHQFPNYSSELNVNALLLGDSALYLCASSLAGTGDFYGYTFGSGTRLTVV.

At least ten counts were recorded for this clone. The chain has TRBV5-4 and TRBJ1-4; 8 bases are shared with TRBD1. The CDR3 has 15 residues. Looked up from germline, CDR1 is SGHNT and CDR2 is YYREEE (reference sequence). V trimming: 2 bases; J trimming: 7 bases; junction bases outside the gene matches: 7. CDR3 DNA: TGTGCCAGCAGCTTCTCAGGGGGCAGTGGTGAAAAACTGTTTTTT. This encodes CASSFSGGSGEKLFF.

The chain joins TRBV24-1 to TRBJ1-2; 7 bases fit TRBD1. Germline-derived CDR1 and CDR2 are KGHDR and SFDVKD. V shed 3 bases and J 8 bases; nucleotides not matched to a gene: 8. This CDR3 contains 14 residues. Written as DNA, the CDR3 is TGTGCCACCAGTGATATAGGACAGGAATGGGGCTACACCTTC. This encodes CATSDIGQEWGYTF.

This chain joins TRBV12-3 or TRBV12-4 and TRBJ1-5; 7 bases agree with TRBD1. J lost 5 bases, V lost 3 bases, and 1 base had no gene match. CDR3 length: 13 amino acids. The CDR3 loop is CASSLQGDQPQHF. The DNA for the CDR3 is TGTGCCAGCAGTTTGCAGGGGGATCAGCCCCAGCATTTT.

This rearrangement joins TRBV29-1 to TRBJ1-2; maybe TRBD1 (6 bases). The CDR3 contains 15 residues. The V and J ends lost 6 bases and 5 bases respectively, with 22 bases between them. Germline assignment: CDR1 SQVTM and CDR2 ANQGSEA. The CDR3 DNA sequence: TGCAGCGTAGCAGACAGGCCTCCAGATATATATGGCTACACCTTC. Protein product: CSVADRPPDIYGYTF.

This clone was seen only once. The CDR3 sequence is CASSSQGMGQPQHF. As DNA, the CDR3 is TGTGCCAGCAGCTCCCAGGGGATGGGACAGCCCCAGCATTTT. V and J are TRBV7-2 and TRBJ1-5; TRBD1 might be the D (6 bases). The CDR3 is 14 residues long. Germline-derived CDR1 and CDR2 are SGHTA and FQGNSA. Deletions cut 4 bases from V and 7 bases from J, with 14 bases between.

The chain recombines TRBV10-3 with TRBJ2-1; the D gene is possibly TRBD2 (6 bases). CDR1 and CDR2 (germline): ENHRY, SYGVKD. The CDR3 covers 12 residues. V was clipped by 8 bases and J by 8 bases, with 13 bases between them. In DNA form, the CDR3 reads TGTGCCATCGGGAAGGGAGGTCATGAGCAGTTCTTC. It yields the protein CAIGKGGHEQFF.

The V gene is TRBV4-3, the J gene TRBJ1-2, with 7 bases identical to TRBD1. V gave up 3 bases and J gave up 5 bases; unmatched junction bases: 15. The CDR3 extends over 17 amino acids. Germline CDR1 is LGHNA and CDR2 is YSLEER. The CDR3 coding sequence is TGCGCCAGCAGCCAGGGGACAGCCTCAAACCTTTTATATGGCTACACCTTC. Its protein product is CASSQGTASNLLYGYTF.

The rearrangement uses TRBV13 and TRBJ2-3, with 7 positions matching TRBD1. Germline CDR1 reads PRHDT; CDR2 reads FYEKMQ (reference sequence). The V gene end was trimmed by 3 bases and the J gene end by 9 bases; junction bases not matched to a gene: 15. The CDR3 runs 16 residues. The CDR3: CASSLTRRTGQATQYF. Here the CDR3 DNA reads TGTGCCAGCAGCTTGACGAGACGAACTGGACAGGCGACGCAGTATTTT.

CDR3 in DNA: TGTGCCAGCAGCTTAGACGGGTTCGAGCAGTACTTC. The encoded protein is CASSLDGFEQYF. The genes are TRBV7-9 and TRBJ2-7; D call uncertain. The V end was cut by 1 base, the J end by 6 bases, with 7 bases between. This CDR3 has 12 residues. Germline V gives CDR1 SEHNR, CDR2 FQNEAQ (reference sequence). The full variable domain, in which reference TRBV7-9 and TRBJ2-7 provide the parts outside the CDR3, is DTGVSQNPRHKITKRGQNVTFRCDPISEHNRLYWYRQTLGQGPEFLTYFQNEAQLEKSRLLSDRFSAERPKGSFSTLEIQRTEQGDSAMYLCASSLDGFEQYFGPGTRLTVT.